Listed below are T cell receptor beta chains from one sample, sequenced in a study of cytomegalovirus exposure and HLA in healthy donors. TCRdb keeps only in-frame clones here, not all; method: immunoSEQ multiplex PCR. Of roughly 200,000 clones listed, 81% are singletons. Sequencing used PBMCs. These receptors were obtained from a man in his forties in good health and CMV-seropositive. CDR3s include the opening cysteine and the closing phenylalanine or tryptophan. The D gene is left open where the match is weak. Not all rows give a size; the values are once, few, many and, for expanded clones, a class.

clone size	V gene	J gene	D gene	CDR3 protein	CDR3 DNA
few	TRBV9	TRBJ2-7	TRBD2	CASSVGPLAGLHEQYF	TGTGCCAGCAGCGTAGGTCCCCTAGCGGGGTTACACGAGCAGTACTTC
few	TRBV6-1	TRBJ2-7	TRBD1	CASSSGQYSEQYF	TGTGCCAGCAGCTCGGGACAGTACAGCGAGCAGTACTTC
.	TRBV7-8	TRBJ2-7	TRBD2	CASSLGTSGPYEQYF	TGTGCCAGCAGCTTAGGGACTAGCGGCCCCTACGAGCAGTACTTC
.	TRBV7-2	TRBJ1-4	TRBD1	CASSFTPQGTNEKLFF	TGTGCCAGCAGCTTCACTCCACAGGGGACTAATGAAAAACTGTTTTTT
.	TRBV2	TRBJ2-7	TRBD2	CASSDAAGDYEQYF	TGTGCCAGCAGTGATGCAGCGGGAGACTACGAGCAGTACTTC
once	TRBV15	TRBJ2-3	.	CATSTREGGTDTQYF	TGTGCCACCAGTACAAGGGAGGGGGGCACAGATACGCAGTATTTT
.	TRBV4-1	TRBJ2-2	.	CASSRNDRISGTGELFF	TGCGCCAGCAGCCGTAACGACAGAATTTCAGGCACCGGGGAGCTGTTTTTT
.	TRBV7-2	TRBJ2-7	.	CASSQSSNPYEQYF	TGTGCCAGCAGCCAGTCTAGTAACCCCTACGAGCAGTACTTC
.	TRBV5-6	TRBJ2-1	.	CASSLLATYNEQFF	TGTGCCAGCAGCTTGCTAGCGACCTACAATGAGCAGTTCTTC
.	TRBV7-6	TRBJ2-3	.	CASSEGSGTDTQYF	TGTGCCAGCAGCGAAGGGTCGGGAACAGATACGCAGTATTTT
once	TRBV5-1	TRBJ1-5	TRBD1	CASSINGRGRYQPQHF	TGTGCCAGCAGCATCAATGGCAGGGGGCGGTATCAGCCCCAGCATTTT
.	TRBV19	TRBJ2-7	TRBD2	CASTRRAGGRSYEQYF	TGTGCCAGTACCCGGCGAGCGGGAGGGCGCTCCTACGAGCAGTACTTC
.	TRBV6-5	TRBJ1-1	TRBD1	CASRSGQGGSTEAFF	TGTGCCAGCAGATCAGGACAGGGAGGGAGCACTGAAGCTTTCTTT
.	TRBV7-9	TRBJ2-3	.	CASSFTLTGIGTDTQYF	TGTGCCAGCAGCTTCACCCTGACCGGGATAGGCACAGATACGCAGTATTTT
.	TRBV2	TRBJ1-2	TRBD1	CASSSTGGIYGYTF	TGTGCCAGCAGTTCTACAGGGGGCATCTATGGCTACACCTTC
.	TRBV11-3	TRBJ2-7	.	CASSLGRLSLGRGSYEQYF	TGTGCCAGCAGCTTAGGGCGCCTTTCCTTGGGCAGGGGTTCCTACGAGCAGTACTTC
.	TRBV2	TRBJ2-5	.	CASSGGLWPETQYF	TGTGCCAGCAGTGGGGGACTTTGGCCAGAGACCCAGTACTTC
.	TRBV10-3	TRBJ2-1	TRBD2	CATGLAGATNEQFF	TGTGCCACGGGACTAGCGGGGGCTACCAATGAGCAGTTCTTC
.	TRBV11-1	TRBJ1-1	.	CASIDYRGGDTEAFF	TGTGCCAGCATAGACTACAGAGGCGGGGACACTGAAGCTTTCTTT
.	TRBV5-1	TRBJ1-1	TRBD1	CASSSRTGSLASMNTEAFF	TGCGCCAGCAGCTCACGGACAGGGTCTCTCGCTTCGATGAACACTGAAGCTTTCTTT
.	TRBV5-1	TRBJ2-5	TRBD1	CASSLETGGFGETQYF	TGCGCCAGCAGCTTGGAGACAGGGGGTTTTGGAGAGACCCAGTACTTC
.	TRBV27	TRBJ2-2	TRBD1	CASSFLQGPGELFF	TGTGCCAGCAGTTTTCTACAGGGGCCCGGGGAGCTGTTTTTT
.	TRBV2	TRBJ2-5	TRBD2	CASSPLAGVSQETQYF	TGTGCCAGCAGTCCACTAGCGGGGGTTTCCCAGGAGACCCAGTACTTC
.	TRBV27	TRBJ1-1	.	CASSYRYNTEAFF	TGTGCCAGCAGTTACAGGTATAACACTGAAGCTTTCTTT
.	TRBV7-9	TRBJ2-7	.	CASSDLEYPYEQYF	TGTGCCAGCAGCGACCTGGAGTACCCCTACGAGCAGTACTTC
.	TRBV14	TRBJ2-3	.	CASSRGQGYLFTQYF	TGTGCCAGCAGCCGCGGTCAGGGTTACTTGTTTACGCAGTATTTT
.	TRBV7-2	TRBJ2-2	.	CASSPDRNTGELFF	TGTGCCAGCAGCCCCGACAGAAACACCGGGGAGCTGTTTTTT
.	TRBV28	TRBJ2-3	.	CASSLVAVRDTQYF	TGTGCCAGCAGTTTGGTAGCGGTTAGAGATACGCAGTATTTT
.	TRBV6-5	TRBJ1-5	.	CASNGVRNQPQHF	TGTGCCAGCAACGGGGTGCGCAATCAGCCCCAGCATTTT
.	TRBV5-1	TRBJ2-2	TRBD1	CASSLDRVDTGELFF	TGCGCCAGCAGCCTGGACAGGGTGGACACCGGGGAGCTGTTTTTT
.	TRBV6-1	TRBJ2-7	.	CASSEGGGENYEQYF	TGTGCCAGCAGTGAAGGGGGCGGGGAGAACTACGAGCAGTACTTC